A single sample is the source of the 20 T cell receptor beta chains below, sequenced in a study of shared clonotypes between healthy human individuals. Only in-frame clones appear in the TCRdb table, and some are missing; sequencing was by immunoSEQ multiplex PCR. The sample has hundreds of thousands of clones; around 73% are singletons. Material: memory CD4+ T cells sorted from blood. The sample's subset: CD45RA-negative fraction. The receptors derive from a woman in her 30s in good health.

The chain uses TRBV5-1 and TRBJ2-1, with D possibly TRBD1 on 6 matching bases. Trimming cost V 4 bases and J 3 bases, with 14 bases left between them. The CDR3 is 15 amino acids. Germline loops: CDR1 SGHRS, CDR2 YFSETQ. This CDR3 is CASSVDSALYNEQFF. DNA for the CDR3: TGCGCCAGCAGCGTGGACAGCGCTCTCTACAATGAGCAGTTCTTC.

This sequence joins TRBV6-5 and TRBJ1-4, with D maybe TRBD1 (5 bases). This CDR3 spans 16 amino acids. The V and J ends lost 2 bases and 4 bases respectively, with 14 bases between them. Germline V gene lookup returns CDR1 MNHEY and CDR2 SVGAGI. DNA of the CDR3: TGTGCCAGCAGTTACGAGGACCCCCAGGGTAATGAAAAACTGTTTTTT. Its translation is CASSYEDPQGNEKLFF.

The V gene is TRBV30, the J gene TRBJ1-1; 9 bases map to TRBD1. CDR1 and CDR2 from the germline V gene are GTSNPN and SVGIG (reference sequence). CDR3 length equals 16 residues. The V and J ends lost 3 bases and 3 bases, in that order; junction bases with no gene match: 11. CDR3 loop: CAWRASGTGQYTEAFF. CDR3 in DNA: TGTGCCTGGAGAGCATCCGGGACAGGGCAATACACTGAAGCTTTCTTT.

The genes are TRBV18 and TRBJ1-1, with D hard to call. CDR3 length: 14 amino acids. In germline, CDR1 is KGHSH, CDR2 LQKENI. Trimming pared 0 bases from V and 1 base from J, leaving 6 bases between. The CDR3 loop is CASSPPSANTEAFF. CDR3 DNA: TGTGCCAGCTCACCACCGTCTGCGAACACTGAAGCTTTCTTT.

The chain has TRBV28 and TRBJ1-4, with a tentative D call TRBD1 (6 bases). The length of the CDR3 is 14 residues. Germline V gene data show CDR1 as MDHEN and CDR2 as SYDVKM. Trimming removed 3 bases from V and 8 bases from J, with 13 bases in between. CDR3 in DNA: TGTGCCAGCAGTTTGGTCCAGGGGAACGAAAAACTGTTTTTT. Its translation: CASSLVQGNEKLFF.

The genes are TRBV29-1 and TRBJ1-4; D not certain. Germline lookup yields CDR1 SQVTM and CDR2 ANQGSEA. Trimming took 3 bases from V and 8 from J, leaving 7 bases between them. The CDR3 has 11 residues. For the CDR3, the DNA is TGCAGCGTTGAGTTAAAGGAAAAACTGTTTTTT. Encoded protein: CSVELKEKLFF.

J is TRBJ2-1 and V is TRBV29-1, with 8 bases lining up with TRBD2. J lost 1 base, V lost 3 bases, and 5 bases had no gene match. Looked up from germline, CDR1 is SQVTM and CDR2 is ANQGSEA. The CDR3 length is 15 residues. The CDR3 is CSVDRAGDSYNEQFF. CDR3 bases: TGCAGCGTTGACCGAGCGGGAGATTCCTACAATGAGCAGTTCTTC.

The gene calls are TRBV7-2 and TRBJ2-3; 9 nucleotides match TRBD2. The V gene end was trimmed by 2 bases and the J gene end by 2 bases; junction bases not matched to a gene: 11. The CDR3 extends over 18 amino acids. Per germline, CDR1 SGHTA and CDR2 FQGNSA. The CDR3 DNA reads as TGTGCCAGCAGCTTAACCGGGGGACTAGCAGGAACCACAGATACGCAGTATTTT. Protein: CASSLTGGLAGTTDTQYF.

The chain recombines TRBV7-9 with TRBJ2-7; D assignment may be TRBD1 or TRBD2 (5 bases each). The CDR3 is made up of 15 amino acids. V was pared by 4 bases and J by 0 bases, with 13 bases between. Germline CDR1 is SEHNR and CDR2 is FQNEAQ (reference sequence). The CDR3 DNA follows: TGTGCCAGCAGCTCAACGGGACGGATCTCCTACGAGCAGTACTTC. Protein: CASSSTGRISYEQYF.

This clone was counted once. CDR3 residues: CASSVGTRGNTIYF. The CDR3 DNA follows: TGTGCCAGTAGTGTCGGGACGCGCGGAAACACCATATATTTT. The chain joins TRBV19 to TRBJ1-3, with D perhaps matching TRBD1 (5 bases). The germline V gene encodes CDR1 LNHDA and CDR2 SQIVND (reference sequence). The ends were cut back, 5 bases at V and 4 bases at J, with 12 bases in the middle. The CDR3 covers 14 residues.

The chain combines TRBV2 with TRBJ1-1; 7 nucleotides match TRBD1. The CDR3 sequence is 13 residues long. J gave up 4 bases and V 5 bases, and 4 bases lay outside the gene matches. Germline CDR1 and CDR2: SNHLY and FYNNEI. The CDR3 region is CASSRQGPTEAFF. CDR3 coding DNA: TGTGCCAGCAGTAGACAGGGACCCACTGAAGCTTTCTTT.

This clone occurred a few times. The CDR3 DNA is TGCGCCAGCAGCCCGGGCCATCCCCCCGAGCAGTACTTC. Protein product: CASSPGHPPEQYF. The J gene is TRBJ2-7, the V gene TRBV5-1; D unclear. Trimming stripped 4 bases from V and 6 bases from J, with 14 bases between. The CDR3 is made up of 13 amino acids. Per the germline V gene, CDR1 is SGHRS and CDR2 is YFSETQ.

By sample share, this clone is medium-sized. This chain joins TRBV30 and TRBJ2-5; 8 nucleotides align to TRBD2. This CDR3 comprises 13 residues. Trimming cost V 4 bases and J 2 bases; bases outside gene matches: 3. Germline V gives CDR1 GTSNPN, CDR2 SVGIG (reference sequence). The CDR3 region is CAWTTGGQETQYF. CDR3 coding DNA: TGTGCCTGGACGACGGGAGGGCAAGAGACCCAGTACTTC. Using reference TRBV30 and TRBJ2-5 for the parts outside the CDR3, the full variable domain is SQTIHQWPATLVQPVGSPLSLECTVEGTSNPNLYWYRQAAGRGLQLLFYSVGIGQISSEVPQNLSASRPQDRQFILSSKKLLLSDSGFYLCAWTTGGQETQYFGPGTRLLVL.

This clone was counted a single time. The rearrangement uses TRBV10-2 and TRBJ2-5; 8 positions match TRBD2. The CDR3 extends over 12 amino acids. The V gene end was trimmed by 8 bases and the J gene end by 5 bases; junction bases not matched to a gene: 4. Germline V gives CDR1 WSHSY, CDR2 SAAADI. In DNA, the CDR3 is TGCGCCAGCCGGGGGGGATTGGAGACCCAGTACTTC. Its protein product is CASRGGLETQYF.

V and J are TRBV9 and TRBJ2-2; 7 bases match TRBD2. The junction had 3 bases not matched to a gene; V was cut back by 0 bases and J by 4 bases. There are 15 residues in the CDR3. Germline CDR1 and CDR2: SGDLS and YYNGEE. The DNA for the CDR3 is TGTGCCAGCAGCGTAGCGGGAGGTATCACCGGGGAGCTGTTTTTT. This encodes CASSVAGGITGELFF.

V gene TRBV28 combines with J gene TRBJ2-7; TRBD2 agrees at 10 bases. The CDR3 loop spans 17 amino acids. Trimming cost V 5 bases and J 0 bases; bases outside gene matches: 10. Germline lookup yields CDR1 MDHEN and CDR2 SYDVKM. The CDR3 DNA sequence: TGTGCCAGCAGTCCCCCTCGGACTAGCGGTTACTCCTACGAGCAGTACTTC. It translates to CASSPPRTSGYSYEQYF.

The rearrangement joins TRBV21-1 to TRBJ2-5; the D call TRBD2 from the table was never checked on the DNA. TRBV21-1 is deemed a pseudogene. The CDR3 extends over 20 amino acids. This CDR3 reads CASSNSFGLAAHLIQETQYF. The CDR3 DNA follows: TGTGCCAGCAGCAATAGTTTCGGACTAGCGGCCCATTTAATACAGGAGACCCAGTACTTC.

This clone occurred a few times. The rearrangement joins TRBV2 to TRBJ2-3, with 10 bases lining up with TRBD2. Germline V lookup: CDR1 SNHLY, CDR2 FYNNEI. The CDR3 runs to 15 residues. V lost 2 bases to trimming and J lost 5 bases; unmatched junction nucleotides: 4. The CDR3 loop is CASSEQLAGVDTQYF. The CDR3 DNA is TGTGCCAGCAGTGAACAGCTAGCGGGAGTAGATACGCAGTATTTT.

Turning to this clone: Other nucleotide sequences from this sample produce the same CDR3. The chain has TRBV4-1 and TRBJ2-1; D may be TRBD2 (6 bases). V was trimmed by 1 base and J by 1 base, leaving 8 bases between them. There are 15 residues in the CDR3. Germline V gene data show CDR1 as MGHRA and CDR2 as YSYEKL. The CDR3 nucleotides are TGCGCCAGCAGCCAAGCCGGGACTTCCTACAATGAGCAGTTCTTC. Translating gives CASSQAGTSYNEQFF.

The genes are TRBV4-1 and TRBJ2-5, with 12 bases matching TRBD1. The CDR3 totals 16 residues. Germline-derived CDR1 and CDR2 are MGHRA and YSYEKL. V shed 4 bases, J shed 5 bases, and the junction held 8 bases outside the gene matches. The CDR3 DNA sequence: TGCGCCAGCAGCCGTTCGGGACAGGGGGCCGATGAGACCCAGTACTTC. Translation gives CASSRSGQGADETQYF.